The clone carrying this TCR beta chain was recorded a few times. Its antigen is not known. The junction had 4 bases not matched to a gene; V was cut back by 3 bases and J by 3 bases. The germline V gene has CDR1 SGHKS and CDR2 YYEKEE (reference sequence). CDR3 length equals 14 residues. The sample comes from a study of identical twins. Regarding the study as a whole: Alpha sequences out of frame and shared by twins had excess low generation probability. The same donors were not followed; conclusions instead depended on cross-sectional statistical analysis. Beta out-of-frame sequences displayed a weaker excess of sharing between twins. Analyses based on zero insertions could be partly confounded by invariant MAIT and iNKT cells.

One entry per CDR3 protein, called by TCRdb with MiXCR from the 5' RACE reads. The sample lists around 1.7 million distinct CDR3 sequences, 32% occurring once. This chain uses TRBV5-5 with TRBJ2-7, with 9 bases fitting TRBD1. The sample was cord blood. This TCR came from a newborn girl in good health. As DNA, the CDR3 is TGTGCCAGCAGCTGGGGACAGGGAATCTACGAGCAGTACTTC. This gives the protein CASSWGQGIYEQYF.